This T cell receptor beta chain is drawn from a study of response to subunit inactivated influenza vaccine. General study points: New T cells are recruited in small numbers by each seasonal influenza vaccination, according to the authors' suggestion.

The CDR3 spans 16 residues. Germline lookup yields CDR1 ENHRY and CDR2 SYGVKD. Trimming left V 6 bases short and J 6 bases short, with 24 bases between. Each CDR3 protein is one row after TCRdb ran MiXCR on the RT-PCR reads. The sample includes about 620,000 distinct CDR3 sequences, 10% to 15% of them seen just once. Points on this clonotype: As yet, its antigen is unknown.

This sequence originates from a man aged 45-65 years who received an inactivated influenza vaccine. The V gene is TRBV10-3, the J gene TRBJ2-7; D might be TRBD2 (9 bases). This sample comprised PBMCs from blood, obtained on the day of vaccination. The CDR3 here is CAIREDRVAGVGEQYF. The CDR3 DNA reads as TGTGCCATCAGGGAGGACAGGGTAGCGGGAGTGGGCGAGCAGTACTTC.